Below, 24 T cell receptor beta chains from the same sample are listed, as sequenced in a study of T cell repertoires in cytomegalovirus infection. TCRdb ran MiXCR on the reads and lists one entry per CDR3 protein. The sample carries 450,000 to 600,000 distinct CDR3 sequences, over 9% recorded once. The sample was PBMCs. The source is a human donor in good health (CMV status not recorded). Some clones in this sample may be carry-over from other donors' samples.

Ten or more counts support this clonotype. This CDR3 reads CASSSPSGGVNTEAFF. The CDR3 coding sequence is TGTGCCAGCAGCTCGCCATCCGGGGGGGTGAACACTGAAGCTTTCTTT. The gene calls are TRBV11-3 and TRBJ1-1; D possibly corresponds to TRBD1 (5 bases). Trimming shortened V by 4 bases and J by 0 bases, and 15 bases separated the two germline ends. CDR1 and CDR2 from the germline V gene are SGHNT and YENEEA. This CDR3 contains 16 residues.

There are many counts of this clonotype. The J gene is TRBJ2-1, the V gene TRBV19, with a tentative D call TRBD1 (5 bases). Trimming took 3 bases from V and 7 from J, leaving 7 bases between them. The CDR3 contains 12 residues. Germline values: CDR1 LNHDA, CDR2 SQIVND (reference sequence). The CDR3: CASSMTANEQFF. The CDR3 coding sequence is TGTGCCAGTAGTATGACAGCGAATGAGCAGTTCTTC.

This clonotype was found many times. The gene calls are TRBV10-3 and TRBJ2-1; a possible D gene is TRBD1 (5 bases). CDR3 length equals 15 residues. Germline V gene sequence: CDR1 ENHRY, CDR2 SYGVKD. The ends were cut back, 4 bases at V and 6 bases at J, with 16 bases in the middle. The CDR3 region has the DNA TGTGCCATCAGTGGAGGCATGGGGCCCCTCAATGAGCAGTTCTTC. Translated: CAISGGMGPLNEQFF.

This clonotype has a handful of counts. The chain has TRBV2 and TRBJ1-1; D might be TRBD1 (5 bases). Trimming shortened V by 2 bases and J by 4 bases, and 8 bases separated the two germline ends. This CDR3 region has 13 residues. CDR1 and CDR2 from the germline V gene are SNHLY and FYNNEI. In DNA, the CDR3 is TGTGCCAGCAGTGAAAAGGGGCTCACTGAAGCTTTCTTT. Its translation is CASSEKGLTEAFF.

The chain uses TRBV13 and TRBJ2-3, with 8 bases lining up with TRBD2. Germline V gives CDR1 PRHDT, CDR2 FYEKMQ (reference sequence). The CDR3 loop spans 15 amino acids. The V gene end was trimmed by 3 bases and the J gene end by 0 bases; junction bases not matched to a gene: 2. The DNA for the CDR3 is TGTGCCAGCAGCTTGAAGCGGGAGAGCACAGATACGCAGTATTTT. Encoded protein: CASSLKRESTDTQYF.

There are many counts of this clonotype. The chain links TRBV7-9 to TRBJ2-5, with D perhaps TRBD2 (5 bases). This CDR3 contains 16 residues. Trimming took off 5 bases at V and 5 bases at J, with 21 bases between the two ends. Germline V gives CDR1 SEHNR, CDR2 FQNEAQ (reference sequence). CDR3 in amino acids: CASSQWELQDRETQYF. The CDR3 DNA reads as TGTGCCAGCAGCCAATGGGAGTTACAAGACCGGGAGACCCAGTACTTC. Full variable domain (outside the CDR3, taken from reference TRBV7-9 and TRBJ2-5): DTGVSQNPRHKITKRGQNVTFRCDPISEHNRLYWYRQTLGQGPEFLTYFQNEAQLEKSRLLSDRFSAERPKGSFSTLEIQRTEQGDSAMYLCASSQWELQDRETQYFGPGTRLLVL.

This clonotype was counted many times. The chain has TRBV7-8 and TRBJ1-1, with 8 positions matching TRBD1. Germline lookup yields CDR1 SGHVS and CDR2 FQNEAQ. The CDR3 covers 14 residues. V was pared by 3 bases and J by 4 bases, with 4 bases of the junction left unmatched. The CDR3 loop is CASSFRQGSTEAFF. The CDR3 region has the DNA TGTGCCAGCAGCTTTCGACAGGGGAGCACTGAAGCTTTCTTT.

Comments on this clonotype: A read error may produce the germline difference seen at one junction end. This rearrangement joins TRBV15 to TRBJ1-2, with a tentative D call TRBD1 (5 bases). Looked up from germline, CDR1 is LNHNV and CDR2 is YYDKDF (reference sequence). This CDR3 has 17 amino acids. CDR3 sequence reads: CATSREAGRDSNYGYTF. In DNA form, the CDR3 reads TGTGCCACCAGCAGAGAGGCAGGGAGAGATTCAAACTATGGTTACACCTTC.

This clonotype was recorded many times. The rearrangement joins TRBV28 to TRBJ2-7, with TRBD2 as a possible D gene (5 bases). Trimming stripped 6 bases from V and 1 base from J, with 13 bases between. Germline V gene data show CDR1 as MDHEN and CDR2 as SYDVKM. The CDR3 length is 14 residues. The CDR3 sequence: CASRTSGRSYEQYF. The CDR3 DNA sequence: TGTGCCAGCAGAACCAGCGGCCGGTCCTACGAGCAGTACTTC.

This clonotype was observed a handful of times. This chain links TRBV2 with TRBJ2-5; the match to TRBD2 covers 9 bases. The V segment lost 3 bases and the J segment 2 bases; nucleotides outside the gene matches: 4. Germline V gives CDR1 SNHLY, CDR2 FYNNEI. CDR3 length equals 15 residues. The CDR3 coding sequence is TGTGCCAGCAGTGAGACTAGCGGTCTTCAAGAGACCCAGTACTTC. Its protein product is CASSETSGLQETQYF.

This clonotype has at least ten counts. This chain's CDR3 is CASSGRQGTYEQYF. The CDR3 nucleotides read TGTGCCAGCAGTGGCCGACAGGGTACCTACGAGCAGTACTTC. This chain joins TRBV6-1 and TRBJ2-7; the match to TRBD1 covers 7 bases. Germline V lookup: CDR1 MNHNS, CDR2 SASEGT. CDR3 length equals 14 residues. Losses at the gene ends were 4 bases for V and 2 bases for J; bases not matched to a gene: 5.

The chain combines TRBV13 with TRBJ2-3; 10 positions agree with TRBD2. Germline values: CDR1 PRHDT, CDR2 FYEKMQ (reference sequence). There are 16 residues in the CDR3. V trimming: 3 bases; J trimming: 3 bases; junction bases outside the gene matches: 6. The CDR3 loop reads CASSFGAGGLTDTQYF. In DNA, the CDR3 is TGTGCCAGCAGCTTTGGAGCGGGGGGGCTGACAGATACGCAGTATTTT. Using reference TRBV13 and TRBJ2-3 for the parts outside the CDR3, the full variable domain is AAGVIQSPRHLIKEKRETATLKCYPIPRHDTVYWYQQGPGQDPQFLISFYEKMQSDKGSIPDRFSAQQFSDYHSELNMSSLELGDSALYFCASSFGAGGLTDTQYFGPGTRLTVL.

The genes are TRBV20-1 and TRBJ2-1; D gene uncertain. This CDR3 region has 11 residues. V gave up 1 base and J gave up 8 bases, with 6 bases separating them. Germline-derived CDR1 and CDR2 are DFQATT and SNEGSKA (reference sequence). CDR3 bases: TGCAGTGCTAGAGGTGGCGATGAGCAGTTCTTC. Translated: CSARGGDEQFF.

This clonotype was counted many times. This chain links TRBV11-2 with TRBJ2-2, with a weak D call TRBD2 (6 bases). Germline CDR1 SGHAT, CDR2 FQNNGV. V lost 4 bases and J lost 6, with 21 bases in between. This CDR3 comprises 17 residues. This CDR3 reads CASSYFPRGAPPGELFF. The CDR3 nucleotides are TGTGCCAGCAGCTATTTCCCCCGCGGGGCCCCTCCCGGGGAGCTGTTTTTT. The full variable domain, rest sourced from reference TRBV11-2 and TRBJ2-2, is EAGVAQSPRYKIIEKRQSVAFWCNPISGHATLYWYQQILGQGPKLLIQFQNNGVVDDSQLPKDRFSAERLKGVDSTLKIQPAKLEDSAVYLCASSYFPRGAPPGELFFGEGSRLTVL.

This clonotype has a count of ten or more. This chain joins TRBV2 and TRBJ1-5; 7 bases align to TRBD1. Germline-derived CDR1 and CDR2 are SNHLY and FYNNEI. With V trimmed by 5 bases and J by 6 bases, 7 bases remained unmatched. The CDR3 is 14 residues long. DNA for the CDR3: TGTGCCAGCAGTTTGGGGCAGGGGGGTCAGCCCCAGCATTTT. Translating gives CASSLGQGGQPQHF.

This clonotype was detected ten times or more. The chain carries TRBV7-2 and TRBJ2-1; TRBD2 matches 9 bases. Unmatched junction bases numbered 1, after V lost 0 bases and J lost 4 bases. The CDR3 is 15 amino acids. CDR1 is SGHTA and CDR2 is FQGNSA in the germline V gene. The CDR3 here is CASSLAGLAYNEQFF. In DNA form, the CDR3 reads TGTGCCAGCAGCTTAGCAGGACTAGCGTACAATGAGCAGTTCTTC.

Ten or more counts support this clonotype. CDR3 residues: CASSWDINYGYTF. CDR3 nucleotide sequence: TGTGCCAGCAGCTGGGACATCAACTATGGCTACACCTTC. The gene calls are TRBV7-8 and TRBJ1-2, with D tentatively TRBD1 (6 bases). The CDR3 runs 13 residues. The V end lost 4 bases, the J end lost 2 bases, and 8 bases lay between the germline ends. CDR1 is SGHVS and CDR2 is FQNEAQ in the germline V gene.

This clonotype appeared many times. The chain recombines TRBV6-1 with TRBJ2-5; D possibly corresponds to TRBD1 (6 bases). V lost 2 bases to trimming and J lost 4 bases, with 14 bases between them. The CDR3 extends over 15 amino acids. CDR1 is MNHNS and CDR2 is SASEGT in the germline V gene. The CDR3 here is CASSERAGALETQYF. The CDR3 DNA is TGTGCCAGCAGTGAACGAGCAGGGGCGCTAGAGACCCAGTACTTC.

This clonotype was detected ten times or more. This chain joins TRBV5-1 and TRBJ1-3; TRBD1 agrees at 8 bases. The CDR3 is 15 residues long. The germline V gene has CDR1 SGHRS and CDR2 YFSETQ. J gave up 4 bases and V 0 bases, and 3 bases lay outside the gene matches. The CDR3 sequence: CASSLDGQGGNTIYF. The DNA of the CDR3 is TGCGCCAGCAGCTTGGATGGACAGGGAGGAAACACCATATATTTT.

This clonotype was found many times. J is TRBJ1-5 and V is TRBV20-1; 9 bases align to TRBD1. Germline CDR1 and CDR2: DFQATT and SNEGSKA (reference sequence). J was trimmed by 4 bases and V by 1 base; bases with no gene match: 5. This CDR3 is 15 amino acids long. In nucleotides, the CDR3 is TGCAGTGCTAGAGTTTTTGGACAGGGGAATCAGCCCCAGCATTTT. Residues: CSARVFGQGNQPQHF.

At least ten counts were recorded for this clonotype. The rearrangement joins TRBV4-1 to TRBJ2-3, with TRBD2 matching 10 bases. The CDR3 has 17 amino acids. Germline assignment: CDR1 MGHRA and CDR2 YSYEKL. Trimming took 2 bases from V and 4 from J; bases not matched to a gene: 9. CDR3 sequence (DNA): TGCGCCAGCAGCCAATCGAGCGGGGGGGCGAGAGCAGATACGCAGTATTTT. Translated, it gives CASSQSSGGARADTQYF.

This chain joins TRBV6-5 and TRBJ2-5, with a weak D call TRBD1 (6 bases). Germline CDR1 reads MNHEY; CDR2 reads SVGAGI. Trimming removed 6 bases at V and 4 bases at J, with 12 bases between. The CDR3 runs 13 residues. The CDR3 is CASRGSGVETQYF. CDR3 bases: TGTGCCAGCAGAGGGTCAGGGGTAGAGACCCAGTACTTC.

This clonotype has ten or more counts. The genes are TRBV7-9 and TRBJ2-7; 10 bases match TRBD1. V dropped 6 bases and J dropped 2; count of bases not matched to a gene: 4. Germline CDR1 and CDR2: SEHNR and FQNEAQ (reference sequence). There are 14 residues in the CDR3. The CDR3 nucleotides read TGTGCCAGCAGATCCGGGACAGGGGCCTACGAGCAGTACTTC. Translation: CASRSGTGAYEQYF.

Only a few counts were recorded for this clonotype. This chain uses TRBV25-1 with TRBJ1-2; D remains unclear. The germline V and J ends were trimmed by 6 bases and 1 base, with 6 bases remaining between them. Germline V CDR1 and CDR2: MGHDK, SYGVNS. The CDR3 has 12 residues. CDR3 sequence (DNA): TGTGCCAGCAGCACAAGTAACTATGGCTACACCTTC. It encodes CASSTSNYGYTF.